The next 16 T cell receptor beta chains were all read from a single sample in a study of cytomegalovirus exposure and HLA in healthy donors. The PCR made use of 60 Vbeta and 13 Jbeta primers. The data were produced by immunoSEQ multiplex PCR, yet TCRdb's version contains in-frame clones alone and is incomplete. The sample lists about 140,000 clones, roughly 80% seen once, with about 0.91% in the top ten. Sequenced: PBMCs. These receptors originate from a man younger than 35 in good health and CMV-seronegative.

The chain recombines TRBV27 with TRBJ2-3; 7 bases are a match to TRBD1. V lost 1 base to trimming and J lost 3 bases; unmatched junction nucleotides: 1. The CDR3 extends over 14 amino acids. Per the germline V gene, CDR1 is MNHEY and CDR2 is SMNVEV (reference sequence). CDR3 residues: CASSLYRGTDTQYF. DNA of the CDR3: TGTGCCAGCAGTTTATACAGGGGAACAGATACGCAGTATTTT.

CDR3 in amino acids: CATSKTGIPKYEQYF. The CDR3 DNA reads as TGTGCCACCAGCAAGACAGGCATTCCCAAGTACGAGCAGTACTTC. V usage is TRBV15 and J usage is TRBJ2-5, with a possible D match to TRBD1 (6 bases). The DNA end lines up better with TRBJ2-7; the J call may be wrong. Germline V gene lookup returns CDR1 LNHNV and CDR2 YYDKDF (reference sequence). The CDR3 extends over 15 amino acids.

This clone was seen a few times. The V gene is TRBV27, the J gene TRBJ2-2; the D gene is possibly TRBD1 (5 bases). The V end lost 5 bases, the J end lost 5 bases, and 12 bases lay between the germline ends. CDR1 and CDR2 (germline): MNHEY, SMNVEV (reference sequence). The CDR3 is made up of 14 amino acids. Here the CDR3 DNA reads TGTGCCAGCAGTGCAGTCCAGGGTACCGGGGAGCTGTTTTTT. Translation: CASSAVQGTGELFF.

The DNA of the CDR3 is TGTGCCAGCTCACCGAACGGGAGTGATGGCTACACCTTC. It is translated as CASSPNGSDGYTF. The J gene is TRBJ1-2, the V gene TRBV18, with no clear D. Deletions cut 3 bases from V and 6 bases from J, with 11 bases between. The CDR3 consists of 13 residues. Germline loops: CDR1 KGHSH, CDR2 LQKENI.

This sequence joins TRBV19 and TRBJ2-1; D perhaps matches TRBD1 (5 bases). The V end was cut by 3 bases, the J end by 5 bases, with 14 bases between. In germline, CDR1 is LNHDA, CDR2 SQIVND (reference sequence). The CDR3 consists of 15 residues. DNA of the CDR3: TGTGCCAGTAGTATGTACCAGGGCTTCAACAATGAGCAGTTCTTC. Amino acid sequence: CASSMYQGFNNEQFF.

The chain joins TRBV5-1 to TRBJ1-1; D possibly corresponds to TRBD1 (6 bases). Between the trimmed V and J ends, which lost 1 base and 5 bases, there was a span of 15 bases. From germline, CDR1 is SGHRS and CDR2 YFSETQ. This CDR3 region has 15 residues. The DNA for the CDR3 is TGCGCCAGCAGCTTGAAGGGAGGGGGGGATACTGAAGCTTTCTTT. It is translated as CASSLKGGGDTEAFF.

A single count supports this clone. The J gene is TRBJ2-6, the V gene TRBV7-2, with 9 positions matching TRBD1. The junction had 6 bases not matched to a gene; V was cut back by 5 bases and J by 4 bases. Germline V gene sequence: CDR1 SGHTA, CDR2 FQGNSA. This CDR3 spans 16 amino acids. The DNA of the CDR3 is TGTGCCAGCAGCATGACAGGGGGAGCCGGGGCCAACGTCCTGACTTTC. It specifies CASSMTGGAGANVLTF.

This rearrangement joins TRBV9 to TRBJ2-7, with TRBD1 as a possible D gene (6 bases). The CDR3 runs 14 residues. V was trimmed by 4 bases and J by 6 bases, leaving 17 bases between them. Germline CDR1 is SGDLS and CDR2 is YYNGEE. The DNA for the CDR3 is TGTGCCAGCAGCCCGGGACACCTGTCACGCGAGCAGTACTTC. Its translation is CASSPGHLSREQYF.

The rearrangement links TRBV7-2 to TRBJ2-7; possible D gene TRBD1, 6 bases. CDR3 length: 15 residues. V was shortened by 5 bases and J by 0 bases, with 14 bases between the two germline ends. The V gene's germline CDR1 is SGHTA and CDR2 FQGNSA. The CDR3 spells CASSPGVGGSYEQYF. The CDR3 DNA reads as TGTGCCAGCAGCCCAGGGGTTGGGGGCTCCTACGAGCAGTACTTC.

Written as DNA, the CDR3 is TGTGCCAGCAGCTCCGACAGGGAACTGCCCTACAATGAGCAGTTCTTC. This codes for CASSSDRELPYNEQFF. J is TRBJ2-1 and V is TRBV7-9, with TRBD1 matching over 7 bases. Germline assignment: CDR1 SEHNR and CDR2 FQNEAQ (reference sequence). V was pared by 4 bases and J by 2 bases, with 8 bases of the junction left unmatched. The CDR3 has 16 amino acids.

This chain uses TRBV19 with TRBJ1-2; D is possibly TRBD1 (6 bases). The CDR3 is 16 residues long. V was clipped by 2 bases and J by 8 bases, with 21 bases between them. Germline assignment: CDR1 LNHDA and CDR2 SQIVND (reference sequence). The CDR3 spells CASSIPSAGEVGGYTF. The CDR3 region has the DNA TGTGCCAGTAGTATACCATCGGCAGGGGAAGTAGGGGGCTACACCTTC.

V usage is TRBV5-6 and J usage is TRBJ2-1; 9 bases fit TRBD2. The J segment lost 7 bases and the V segment lost 4 bases, leaving 12 bases of the junction unmatched. Germline values: CDR1 SGHDT, CDR2 YYEEEE. There are 16 residues in the CDR3. Here the CDR3 DNA reads TGTGCCAGCAGCCCTACGGGCCTAGCGGGGAGAAATGAGCAGTTCTTC. Translating it yields CASSPTGLAGRNEQFF.

This sequence joins TRBV7-9 and TRBJ1-3; 7 positions agree with TRBD1. Germline-derived CDR1 and CDR2 are SEHNR and FQNEAQ (reference sequence). V dropped 5 bases and J dropped 2; count of bases not matched to a gene: 6. The CDR3 spans 15 residues. The CDR3 DNA sequence: TGTGCCAGCAGCCAAACGACAGGGACTGGAAACACCATATATTTT. The encoded protein is CASSQTTGTGNTIYF. Together with reference TRBV7-9 and TRBJ1-3, the CDR3 gives the full variable domain: DTGVSQNPRHKITKRGQNVTFRCDPISEHNRLYWYRQTLGQGPEFLTYFQNEAQLEKSRLLSDRFSAERPKGSFSTLEIQRTEQGDSAMYLCASSQTTGTGNTIYFGEGSWLTVV.

This clone was seen once. The chain links TRBV9 to TRBJ2-7; the D gene is possibly TRBD2 (6 bases). The V end was cut by 0 bases, the J end by 7 bases, with 11 bases between. This CDR3 has 13 residues. Germline CDR1 reads SGDLS; CDR2 reads YYNGEE. In DNA, the CDR3 is TGTGCCAGCAGCGTAGCCCCGGAGGGGGAGCAGTACTTC. It codes for CASSVAPEGEQYF.

This clone was seen once. The gene calls are TRBV30 and TRBJ1-2; possible D gene TRBD1, 5 bases. V lost 1 base to trimming and J lost 7 bases, with 13 bases between them. Germline V gene data show CDR1 as GTSNPN and CDR2 as SVGIG (reference sequence). The CDR3 is 13 residues long. CDR3 nucleotides: TGTGCCTGGAGTGGACGGCGGGGGGGTGGCTACACCTTC. Amino acids: CAWSGRRGGGYTF. The full variable domain, in which reference TRBV30 and TRBJ1-2 provide the parts outside the CDR3, is SQTIHQWPATLVQPVGSPLSLECTVEGTSNPNLYWYRQAAGRGLQLLFYSVGIGQISSEVPQNLSASRPQDRQFILSSKKLLLSDSGFYLCAWSGRRGGGYTFGSGTRLTVV.

The chain has TRBV7-9 and TRBJ1-1; D is unclear. The V end lost 5 bases, the J end lost 0 bases, and 13 bases lay between the germline ends. The CDR3 length is 15 residues. Per the germline V gene, CDR1 is SEHNR and CDR2 is FQNEAQ (reference sequence). This CDR3 is CASSLPLGVNTEAFF. DNA for the CDR3: TGTGCCAGCAGCCTACCGTTAGGAGTGAACACTGAAGCTTTCTTT.